The 10 T cell receptor beta chains below were found in one sample sequenced in a study of OX40 agonist ivuxolimab in advanced cancers. The protocol was immunoSEQ multiplex PCR, while the TCRdb copy is restricted to in-frame clones and leaves out a portion. There are 53,000 or so clones in the sample; about 83% occur only once, and 0.5% to 0.7% lies in the top ten. The material sequenced was CD4+ or CD8+ T cells sorted from blood, taken in a trial of the OX40 agonist ivuxolimab. The source is an adult with an advanced solid tumor such as melanoma, head and neck, liver or kidney cancer.

The chain combines TRBV27 with TRBJ2-4; 8 nucleotides match TRBD2. Germline V gene lookup returns CDR1 MNHEY and CDR2 SMNVEV (reference sequence). J gave up 8 bases and V 0 bases, and 3 bases lay outside the gene matches. The length of the CDR3 is 14 residues. CDR3 region: CASSLSAGGDIQYF. The CDR3 DNA follows: TGTGCCAGCAGTTTATCGGCGGGGGGCGACATTCAGTACTTC.

The chain joins TRBV30 to TRBJ2-2; D is uncertain. Germline CDR1 GTSNPN, CDR2 SVGIG (reference sequence). V was pared by 3 bases and J by 0 bases, with 5 bases between. The CDR3 runs to 13 residues. CDR3 amino acids: CAWSGPNTGELFF. The CDR3 region has the DNA TGTGCCTGGAGCGGGCCGAACACCGGGGAGCTGTTTTTT.

The chain recombines TRBV7-2 with TRBJ2-1; TRBD2 agrees at 11 bases. There are 16 residues in the CDR3. Trimming took 1 base from V and 3 from J; bases not matched to a gene: 2. Germline-derived CDR1 and CDR2 are SGHTA and FQGNSA. The CDR3 DNA follows: TGTGCCAGCAGCTTAGGGGGGACTAGCGGCTACAATGAGCAGTTCTTC. Translation: CASSLGGTSGYNEQFF.

The CDR3 nucleotides are TGCGCCAGCAGCCAGGGACAGGGATTCAATGAGCAGTTCTTC. Amino acid sequence: CASSQGQGFNEQFF. The rearrangement joins TRBV5-1 to TRBJ2-1, with 9 positions matching TRBD1. The CDR3 covers 14 residues. With 4 bases clipped from V and 6 bases from J, the junction kept 5 bases outside the gene matches. The germline V gene encodes CDR1 SGHRS and CDR2 YFSETQ.

The chain employs TRBV4-1 and TRBJ2-1; maybe TRBD2 (6 bases). The germline CDR1 and CDR2 sequences are MGHRA and YSYEKL. The CDR3 is made up of 16 amino acids. V gave up 1 base and J gave up 5 bases, with 15 bases separating them. The CDR3, as DNA: TGCGCCAGCAGCCAAGGCGAGGGAGGCATGAACAATGAGCAGTTCTTC. This gives the protein CASSQGEGGMNNEQFF.

In its sample, this clone was seen once. This chain's CDR3 is CASSSHGTQGGTEAFF. The CDR3 DNA sequence: TGTGCCAGCAGTTCCCATGGGACCCAGGGGGGCACTGAAGCTTTCTTT. The chain joins TRBV6-6 to TRBJ1-1, with 7 bases fitting TRBD1. The CDR3 loop spans 16 amino acids. V was clipped by 4 bases and J by 4 bases; unmatched bases: 12. CDR1 is MNHNY, CDR2 SVGAGI, per germline (reference sequence).

The V and J genes are TRBV19 and TRBJ1-1; TRBD1 matches 8 bases. The CDR3 spans 15 residues. With V trimmed by 7 bases and J by 4 bases, 11 bases remained unmatched. The V gene's germline CDR1 is LNHDA and CDR2 SQIVND (reference sequence). CDR3 loop: CASTNRAGGTTEAFF. CDR3 nucleotide sequence: TGTGCCAGTACCAATCGGGCAGGGGGCACCACTGAAGCTTTCTTT. The entire variable domain, with the rest obtained from reference TRBV19 and TRBJ1-1, is as follows: DGGITQSPKYLFRKEGQNVTLSCEQNLNHDAMYWYRQDPGQGLRLIYYSQIVNDFQKGDIAEGYSVSREKKESFPLTVTSAQKNPTAFYLCASTNRAGGTTEAFFGQGTRLTVV.

This sequence joins TRBV7-2 and TRBJ2-1, with 8 bases that match TRBD2. V lost 6 bases to trimming and J lost 1 base; unmatched junction nucleotides: 17. The CDR3 spans 19 residues. Germline values: CDR1 SGHTA, CDR2 FQGNSA. The CDR3 DNA is TGTGCCAGCAGATCATTGGGTCTAGCGGGTGCTCCATCCTACAATGAGCAGTTCTTC. It is translated as CASRSLGLAGAPSYNEQFF.

The chain recombines TRBV6-5 with TRBJ1-5; D gene uncertain. The V gene's germline CDR1 is MNHEY and CDR2 SVGAGI. Trimming shortened V by 7 bases and J by 6 bases, and 19 bases separated the two germline ends. The CDR3 is made up of 15 amino acids. The CDR3 coding sequence is TGTGCCAGCACCTCGGCGGGAGCCGGGAGTCAGCCCCAGCATTTT. Translating gives CASTSAGAGSQPQHF.

The rearrangement uses TRBV19 and TRBJ2-4; TRBD2 aligns across 16 bases. The CDR3 totals 13 residues. Germline trimming cut 9 bases from V and 12 bases from J; bases unmatched to any gene: 5. Germline V gene data show CDR1 as LNHDA and CDR2 as SQIVND (reference sequence). CDR3: CASSGLAGGGQYF. In nucleotides, the CDR3 is TGTGCCAGCTCGGGACTAGCGGGAGGGGGTCAGTACTTC. Filled out from reference TRBV19 and TRBJ2-4, the complete variable domain reads DGGITQSPKYLFRKEGQNVTLSCEQNLNHDAMYWYRQDPGQGLRLIYYSQIVNDFQKGDIAEGYSVSREKKESFPLTVTSAQKNPTAFYLCASSGLAGGGQYFGAGTRLSVL.